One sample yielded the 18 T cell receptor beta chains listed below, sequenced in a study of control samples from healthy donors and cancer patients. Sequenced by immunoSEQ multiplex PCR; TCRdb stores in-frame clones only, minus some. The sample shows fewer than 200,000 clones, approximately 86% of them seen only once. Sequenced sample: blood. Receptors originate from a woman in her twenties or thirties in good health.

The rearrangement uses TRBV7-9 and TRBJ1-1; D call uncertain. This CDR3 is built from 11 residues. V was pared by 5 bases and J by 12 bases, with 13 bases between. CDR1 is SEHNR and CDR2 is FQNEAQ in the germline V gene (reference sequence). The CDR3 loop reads CASSPGGVPFF. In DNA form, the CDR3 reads TGTGCCAGCAGCCCTGGAGGAGTTCCTTTCTTT.

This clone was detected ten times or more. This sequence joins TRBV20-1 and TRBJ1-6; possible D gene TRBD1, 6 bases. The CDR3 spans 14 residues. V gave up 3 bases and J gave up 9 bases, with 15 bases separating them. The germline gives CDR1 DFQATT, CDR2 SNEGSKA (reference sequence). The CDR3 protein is CSASGAGEASPLHF. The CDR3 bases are TGCAGTGCTAGTGGGGCAGGGGAGGCTTCACCCCTCCACTTT.

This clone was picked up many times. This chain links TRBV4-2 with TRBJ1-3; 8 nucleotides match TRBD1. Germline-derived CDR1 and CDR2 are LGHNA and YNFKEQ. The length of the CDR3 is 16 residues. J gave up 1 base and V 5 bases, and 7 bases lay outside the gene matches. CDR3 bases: TGTGCCAGCAGCTTCCAGCAGGGGGCTTCTGGAAACACCATATATTTT. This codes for CASSFQQGASGNTIYF.

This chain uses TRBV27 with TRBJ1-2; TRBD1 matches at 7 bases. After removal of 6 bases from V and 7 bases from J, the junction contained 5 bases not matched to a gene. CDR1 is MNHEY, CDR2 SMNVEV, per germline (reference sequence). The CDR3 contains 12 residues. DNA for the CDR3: TGTGCCAGCAGCCCAGGGGGAGGTGGCTACACCTTC. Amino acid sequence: CASSPGGGGYTF.

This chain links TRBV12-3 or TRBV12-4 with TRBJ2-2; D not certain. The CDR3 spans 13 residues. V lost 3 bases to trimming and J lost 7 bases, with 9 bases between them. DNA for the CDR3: TGTGCCAGCAGTTTCAAGCACCGCGGGGAGCTGTTTTTT. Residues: CASSFKHRGELFF.

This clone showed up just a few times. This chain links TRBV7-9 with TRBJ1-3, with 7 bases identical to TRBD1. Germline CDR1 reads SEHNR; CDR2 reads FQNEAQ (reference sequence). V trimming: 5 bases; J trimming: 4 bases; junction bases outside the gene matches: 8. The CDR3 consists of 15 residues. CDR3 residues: CASSLDRAGGNTIYF. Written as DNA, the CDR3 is TGTGCCAGCAGCCTAGACAGGGCTGGAGGAAACACCATATATTTT.

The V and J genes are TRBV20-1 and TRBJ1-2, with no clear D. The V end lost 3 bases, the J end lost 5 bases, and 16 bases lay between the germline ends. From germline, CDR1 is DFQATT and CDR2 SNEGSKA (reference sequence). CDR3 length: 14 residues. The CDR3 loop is CSASRSLTLYGYTF. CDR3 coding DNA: TGCAGTGCTAGTCGGTCCCTCACTCTGTATGGCTACACCTTC.

CDR3 region: CASGEARGGETQYF. CDR3 sequence (DNA): TGTGCCAGCGGGGAGGCGCGGGGAGGGGAGACCCAGTACTTC. V gene TRBV2 combines with J gene TRBJ2-5, with 7 bases fitting TRBD2. The trim removed 8 bases at V and 5 bases at J, leaving 11 bases unmatched. This CDR3 comprises 14 residues. Germline-derived CDR1 and CDR2 are SNHLY and FYNNEI.

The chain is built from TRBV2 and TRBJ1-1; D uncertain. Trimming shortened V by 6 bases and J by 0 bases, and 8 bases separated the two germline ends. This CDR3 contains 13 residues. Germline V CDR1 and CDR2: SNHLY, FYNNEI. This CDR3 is CASRTEMNTEAFF. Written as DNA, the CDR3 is TGTGCCAGCAGGACGGAAATGAACACTGAAGCTTTCTTT.

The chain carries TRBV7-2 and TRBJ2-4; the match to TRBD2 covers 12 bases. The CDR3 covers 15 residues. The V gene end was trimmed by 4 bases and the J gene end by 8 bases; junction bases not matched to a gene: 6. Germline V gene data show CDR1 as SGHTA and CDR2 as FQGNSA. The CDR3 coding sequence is TGTGCCAGCAGCTCGACTAGCGGGGGTGGACACATTCAGTACTTC. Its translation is CASSSTSGGGHIQYF.

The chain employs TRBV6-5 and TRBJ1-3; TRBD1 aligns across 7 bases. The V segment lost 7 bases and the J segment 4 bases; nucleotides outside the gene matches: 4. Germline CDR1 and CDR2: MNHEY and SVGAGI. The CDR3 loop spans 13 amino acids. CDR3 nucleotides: TGTGCCAGCACCCGGACAGGCGGAAACACCATATATTTT. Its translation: CASTRTGGNTIYF.

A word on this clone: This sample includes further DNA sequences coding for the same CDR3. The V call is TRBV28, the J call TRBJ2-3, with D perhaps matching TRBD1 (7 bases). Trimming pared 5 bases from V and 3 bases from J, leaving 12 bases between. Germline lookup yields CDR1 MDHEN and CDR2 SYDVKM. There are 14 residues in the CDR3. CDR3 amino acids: CASSLAGGTDTQYF. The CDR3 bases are TGTGCCAGCAGTCTAGCAGGGGGGACAGATACGCAGTATTTT.

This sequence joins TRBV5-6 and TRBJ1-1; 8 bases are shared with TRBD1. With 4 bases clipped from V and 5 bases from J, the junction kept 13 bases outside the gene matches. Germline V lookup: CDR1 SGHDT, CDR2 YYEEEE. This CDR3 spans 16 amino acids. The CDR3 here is CASSPTQGARGTEAFF. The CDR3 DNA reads TGTGCCAGCAGCCCCACCCAGGGGGCAAGGGGGACTGAAGCTTTCTTT.

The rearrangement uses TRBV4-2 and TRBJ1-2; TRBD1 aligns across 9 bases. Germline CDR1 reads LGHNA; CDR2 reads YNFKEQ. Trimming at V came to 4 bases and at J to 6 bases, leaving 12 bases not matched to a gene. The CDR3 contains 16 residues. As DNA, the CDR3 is TGTGCCAGCAGCCGAGACTTTGGACAGGGGCTGGATGGCTACACCTTC. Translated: CASSRDFGQGLDGYTF.

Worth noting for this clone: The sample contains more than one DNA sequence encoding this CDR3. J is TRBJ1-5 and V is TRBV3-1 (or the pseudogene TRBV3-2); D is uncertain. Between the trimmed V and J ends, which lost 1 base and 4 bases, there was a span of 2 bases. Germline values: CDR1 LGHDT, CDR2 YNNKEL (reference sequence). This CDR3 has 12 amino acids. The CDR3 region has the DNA TGTGCCAGCAGCCAAGGGAATCAGCCCCAGCATTTT. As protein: CASSQGNQPQHF.

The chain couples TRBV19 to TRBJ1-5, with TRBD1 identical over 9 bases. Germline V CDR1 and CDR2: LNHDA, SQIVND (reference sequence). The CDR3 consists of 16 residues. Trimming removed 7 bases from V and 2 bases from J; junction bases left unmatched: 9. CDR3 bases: TGTGCCAGTAAAGGGACAGGGAACTACGGCAATCAGCCCCAGCATTTT. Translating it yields CASKGTGNYGNQPQHF.

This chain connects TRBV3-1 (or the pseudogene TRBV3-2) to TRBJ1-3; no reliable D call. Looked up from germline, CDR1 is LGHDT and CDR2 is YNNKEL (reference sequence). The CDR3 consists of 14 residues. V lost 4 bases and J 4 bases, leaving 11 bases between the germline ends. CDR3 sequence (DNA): TGTGCCAGCAGCCCTACTGGAGGGGGAAACACCATATATTTT. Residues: CASSPTGGGNTIYF.

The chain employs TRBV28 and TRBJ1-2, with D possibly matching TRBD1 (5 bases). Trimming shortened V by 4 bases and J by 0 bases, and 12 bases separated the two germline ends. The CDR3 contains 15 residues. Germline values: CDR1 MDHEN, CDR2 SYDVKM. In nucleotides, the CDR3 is TGTGCCAGCAGTTCCCCGGGACGGGCTAACTATGGCTACACCTTC. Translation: CASSSPGRANYGYTF.